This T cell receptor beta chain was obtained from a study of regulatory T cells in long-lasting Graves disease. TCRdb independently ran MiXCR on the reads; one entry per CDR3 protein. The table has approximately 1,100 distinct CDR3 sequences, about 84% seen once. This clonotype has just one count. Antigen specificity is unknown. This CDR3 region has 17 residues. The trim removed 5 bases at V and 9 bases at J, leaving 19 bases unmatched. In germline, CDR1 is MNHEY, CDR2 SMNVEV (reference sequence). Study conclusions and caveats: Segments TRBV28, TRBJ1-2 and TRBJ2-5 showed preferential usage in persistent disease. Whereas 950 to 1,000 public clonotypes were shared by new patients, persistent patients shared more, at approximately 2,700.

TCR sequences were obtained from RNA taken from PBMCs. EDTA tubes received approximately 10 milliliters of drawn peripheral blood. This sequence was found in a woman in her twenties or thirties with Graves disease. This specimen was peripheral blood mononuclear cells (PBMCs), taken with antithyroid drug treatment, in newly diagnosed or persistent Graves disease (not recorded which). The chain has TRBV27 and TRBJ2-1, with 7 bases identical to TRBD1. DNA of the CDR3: TGTGCCAGCAGTAGAACTCCGGGACAGAGTTTACGGGGTGAGCAGTTCTTC. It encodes CASSRTPGQSLRGEQFF.